A single T cell receptor beta chain is shown here with its context. Its antigen is undetermined. This specimen belongs to a study of T cells expressing NK-cell markers. Study-wide context: CD3+CD56+NKG2C+, CD3+CD56+NKG2C- and CD3+CD56-NKG2C+ T cells, once sorted, supplied the TCR beta repertoires. Seven sequenced donors out of eight were HCMV-seropositive, one seronegative.

With the 5' RACE reads reprocessed, TCRdb shows one record per CDR3 protein and no DNA. The listing records roughly 380,000 distinct CDR3 sequences. The germline V gene has CDR1 SEHNR and CDR2 FQNEAQ (reference sequence). This CDR3 comprises 14 residues. Study conclusions and caveats: Dominant NKG2C+ clonotype frequencies of about 1.0-8% of CD8+ T cells were measured in over 5 donors. These same clonotypes (in several donors) also led the CD3+CD56-NKG2C+ fraction.

The clonotype originates from a man aged 18-75 years in good health. Sample: blood T cells: a sorted CD56 or NKG2C T cell subset, CD4+ or CD8+ T cells, or bulk PBMC T cells (not recorded which). The rearrangement uses TRBV7-9 and TRBJ2-1. CDR3 loop: CASSLVTLYNEQFF.